These 26 T cell receptor beta chains were all obtained from the same sample, sequenced in a study of cytomegalovirus exposure and HLA in healthy donors (dated by TCRdb to the late 2010s). The library relied on the immunoSEQ multiplex PCR assay. A mixture of 60 forward primers for TCR Vbeta segments and 13 reverse primers for TCR Jbeta segments was used in the multiplex PCR. TCRdb took over this immuneACCESS table, retaining in-frame rearrangements with V and J assigned. Such tables are incomplete; in checked studies, under half of the missing clones stem from an unresolved V gene, and the remainder is unexplained. The table for this sample lists about 130,000 clones; about 74% of them were counted only once. The ten most abundant clones make up 5.8% of the sample. The sequenced material came from PBMCs. These receptors originate from a woman in her fifties or sixties in good health and CMV-seropositive.

The rearrangement joins TRBV9 to TRBJ2-7, with a weak D call TRBD1 (5 bases). The J call is doubtful: the DNA matches TRBJ2-5 better. This CDR3 has 14 residues. Looked up from germline, CDR1 is SGDLS and CDR2 is YYNGEE. The DNA of the CDR3 is TGTGCCAGCAGCGTAGGAGCAGGGAAAGAGACCCAGTACTTC. As protein: CASSVGAGKETQYF.

Note on this clone: This same CDR3 is encoded by further DNA sequences in the sample. J is TRBJ2-1 and V is TRBV4-3; D is unresolved. Trimming pared 0 bases from V and 8 bases from J, leaving 11 bases between. The germline V gene has CDR1 LGHNA and CDR2 YSLEER. This CDR3 has 14 residues. CDR3 amino acids: CASSQESGRDEQFF. The CDR3 bases are TGCGCCAGCAGCCAAGAGTCCGGTCGGGATGAGCAGTTCTTC.

The gene calls are TRBV29-1 and TRBJ2-6; tentatively, D is TRBD2 (5 bases). Germline V lookup: CDR1 SQVTM, CDR2 ANQGSEA. V lost 8 bases and J lost 1, with 12 bases in between. This CDR3 has 14 residues. The CDR3 is CSSSEGSGANVLTF. In DNA, the CDR3 is TGCAGCTCGAGCGAGGGTTCTGGGGCCAACGTCCTGACTTTC.

The chain couples TRBV5-1 to TRBJ2-3; no reliable D call. V was clipped by 0 bases and J by 2 bases, with 4 bases between them. The germline V gene has CDR1 SGHRS and CDR2 YFSETQ. The CDR3 contains 13 residues. CDR3 amino acids: CASSLGHTDTQYF. The CDR3 DNA follows: TGCGCCAGCAGCTTGGGGCACACAGATACGCAGTATTTT. The whole variable domain, remainder taken from reference TRBV5-1 and TRBJ2-3, is KAGVTQTPRYLIKTRGQQVTLSCSPISGHRSVSWYQQTPGQGLQFLFEYFSETQRNKGNFPGRFSGRQFSNSRSEMNVSTLELGDSALYLCASSLGHTDTQYFGPGTRLTVL.

This chain joins TRBV6-6 and TRBJ1-5, with TRBD1 matching 7 bases. Germline V CDR1 and CDR2: MNHNY, SVGAGI (reference sequence). Trimming at V came to 2 bases and at J to 4 bases, leaving 5 bases not matched to a gene. This CDR3 spans 15 amino acids. Written as DNA, the CDR3 is TGTGCCAGCAGTTACGAGGGGGCGTGGAATCAGCCCCAGCATTTT. Encoded protein: CASSYEGAWNQPQHF.

This clone was seen a few times. The genes are TRBV29-1 and TRBJ1-1; tentative D call: TRBD1 (6 bases). Deletions cut 4 bases from V and 4 bases from J, with 7 bases between. The germline V gene encodes CDR1 SQVTM and CDR2 ANQGSEA. The CDR3 runs 11 residues. The CDR3 reads CSVGTATEAFF. CDR3 coding DNA: TGCAGCGTTGGGACAGCCACTGAAGCTTTCTTT.

V and J are TRBV5-5 and TRBJ2-3, with TRBD1 as a possible D gene (7 bases). The CDR3 runs to 14 residues. Germline CDR1 and CDR2: SGHKS and YYEKEE (reference sequence). Trimming left V 0 bases short and J 8 bases short, with 13 bases between. CDR3 DNA sequence: TGTGCCAGCAGCTTGGGACAGGGAGGAGGTACGCAGTATTTT. Translating it yields CASSLGQGGGTQYF.

The chain couples TRBV7-9 to TRBJ2-1, with 7 positions matching TRBD1. J was trimmed by 9 bases and V by 5 bases; bases with no gene match: 7. This CDR3 contains 13 residues. CDR1 is SEHNR, CDR2 FQNEAQ, per germline (reference sequence). The CDR3 spells CASSQTGVPEQFF. The CDR3 region has the DNA TGTGCCAGCAGCCAAACAGGGGTCCCTGAGCAGTTCTTC.

This clone was seen only a few times. The V and J genes are TRBV11-2 and TRBJ2-2; TRBD2 aligns across 13 bases. The J segment lost 4 bases and the V segment lost 3 bases, leaving 2 bases of the junction unmatched. Germline V gene lookup returns CDR1 SGHAT and CDR2 FQNNGV. The CDR3 runs to 16 residues. The CDR3 DNA is TGTGCCAGCAGCTTGACTAGCGGGGGGATCACCGGGGAGCTGTTTTTT. It translates to CASSLTSGGITGELFF. Supplemented by reference TRBV11-2 and TRBJ2-2, the full variable domain reads EAGVAQSPRYKIIEKRQSVAFWCNPISGHATLYWYQQILGQGPKLLIQFQNNGVVDDSQLPKDRFSAERLKGVDSTLKIQPAKLEDSAVYLCASSLTSGGITGELFFGEGSRLTVL.

The gene calls are TRBV2 and TRBJ2-5; 7 positions match TRBD2. Unmatched junction bases numbered 0, after V lost 8 bases and J lost 3 bases. The CDR3 is 11 residues long. Germline CDR1 SNHLY, CDR2 FYNNEI. The CDR3 protein is CASRGEETQYF. In nucleotides, the CDR3 is TGTGCCAGCCGGGGGGAAGAGACCCAGTACTTC.

V is TRBV18 and J is TRBJ1-1, with 8 bases identical to TRBD1. The CDR3 loop spans 16 amino acids. The junction had 12 bases not matched to a gene; V was cut back by 3 bases and J by 6 bases. Germline V gene sequence: CDR1 KGHSH, CDR2 LQKENI. CDR3 region: CASSPYQTGEGAEAFF. CDR3 coding DNA: TGTGCCAGCTCACCCTACCAGACAGGGGAGGGTGCTGAAGCTTTCTTT.

The chain uses TRBV19 and TRBJ1-2; D is possibly TRBD1 (5 bases). Deletions cut 1 base from V and 0 bases from J, with 12 bases between. The CDR3 consists of 16 residues. Germline V gene data show CDR1 as LNHDA and CDR2 as SQIVND (reference sequence). Here the CDR3 DNA reads TGTGCCAGTAGTATAGGACAGCCATCAGCTAACTATGGCTACACCTTC. This sequence encodes CASSIGQPSANYGYTF.

This chain uses TRBV7-9 with TRBJ2-3; TRBD2 is a possible D gene (7 bases). The V gene lost 2 bases and the J gene lost 1 base, with 10 bases spanning the gap. The CDR3 totals 15 residues. The germline CDR1 and CDR2 sequences are SEHNR and FQNEAQ (reference sequence). The CDR3 region has the DNA TGTGCCAGCAGCTTAACGGGGGGCCGCACAGATACGCAGTATTTT. It is translated as CASSLTGGRTDTQYF.

Concerning this clone itself: Distinct nucleotide sequences in the sample also encode this CDR3. The genes are TRBV9 and TRBJ2-5; D might be TRBD2 (7 bases). The V gene lost 0 bases and the J gene lost 4 bases, with 13 bases spanning the gap. The germline CDR1 and CDR2 sequences are SGDLS and YYNGEE. This CDR3 spans 15 amino acids. This chain's CDR3 is CASSVERGGPETQYF. The CDR3 nucleotides read TGTGCCAGCAGCGTAGAGAGGGGGGGCCCAGAGACCCAGTACTTC. Supplemented by reference TRBV9 and TRBJ2-5, the full variable domain reads DSGVTQTPKHLITATGQRVTLRCSPRSGDLSVYWYQQSLDQGLQFLIQYYNGEERAKGNILERFSAQQFPDLHSELNLSSLELGDSALYFCASSVERGGPETQYFGPGTRLLVL.

The chain joins TRBV2 to TRBJ1-5; D is uncertain. V lost 6 bases, J lost 4 bases, and 10 bases lay in between. The CDR3 runs 13 residues. Looked up from germline, CDR1 is SNHLY and CDR2 is FYNNEI. CDR3 bases: TGTGCCAGCAGCGGGGAGGCTAATCAGCCCCAGCATTTT. The encoded protein is CASSGEANQPQHF.

J is TRBJ2-1 and V is TRBV10-3; tentative D call: TRBD1 (6 bases). The CDR3 runs 16 residues. V was cut by 2 bases and J by 4 bases, with 15 bases left in between. The V gene's germline CDR1 is ENHRY and CDR2 SYGVKD. DNA for the CDR3: TGTGCCATCAGTGAGCCCGGGACAACGTCTTACAATGAGCAGTTCTTC. Translated, it gives CAISEPGTTSYNEQFF.

The chain recombines TRBV30 with TRBJ1-2; D gene uncertain. Germline CDR1 and CDR2: GTSNPN and SVGIG (reference sequence). This CDR3 has 12 residues. With 4 bases removed from V and 8 bases from J, the gap between germline ends came to 14 bases. CDR3 loop: CAWKKLRFGYTF. The CDR3 nucleotides are TGTGCCTGGAAGAAACTCCGGTTCGGCTACACCTTC.

The rearrangement joins TRBV9 to TRBJ2-7; 8 nucleotides line up with TRBD2. J lost 1 base, V lost 1 base, and 16 bases had no gene match. The CDR3 covers 19 residues. Per the germline V gene, CDR1 is SGDLS and CDR2 is YYNGEE. CDR3 residues: CASSVQAGEIAYFSYEQYF. CDR3 in DNA: TGTGCCAGCAGCGTACAAGCGGGAGAGATCGCCTACTTTTCCTACGAGCAGTACTTC.

The CDR3 nucleotides read TGCGCCAGCAGCACCGGGACTAGTTCGGATACGCAGTATTTT. Translated: CASSTGTSSDTQYF. The V gene is TRBV5-1, the J gene TRBJ2-3, with 8 bases lining up with TRBD2. This CDR3 contains 14 residues. Germline V gene data show CDR1 as SGHRS and CDR2 as YFSETQ. The J segment lost 6 bases and the V segment lost 4 bases, leaving 7 bases of the junction unmatched.

The chain has TRBV19 and TRBJ2-5; weak D call: TRBD1 (5 bases). Germline V CDR1 and CDR2: LNHDA, SQIVND (reference sequence). V lost 10 bases and J 4 bases, leaving 16 bases between the germline ends. CDR3 size: 13 residues. CDR3 sequence: CANSKGLGETQYF. The CDR3 DNA is TGTGCCAATTCAAAGGGGTTGGGAGAGACCCAGTACTTC.

The chain carries TRBV10-3 and TRBJ1-5; D gene uncertain. This CDR3 region has 13 residues. Deletions cut 2 bases from V and 4 bases from J, with 6 bases between. The V gene's germline CDR1 is ENHRY and CDR2 SYGVKD. The CDR3 nucleotides read TGTGCCATCAGTGAGGAGGCAAATCAGCCCCAGCATTTT. This sequence encodes CAISEEANQPQHF.

The J gene is TRBJ1-1, the V gene TRBV5-8; 9 nucleotides align to TRBD1. This CDR3 region has 16 residues. Germline CDR1 is SGHTS and CDR2 is YDEGEE. The V and J ends lost 4 bases and 0 bases, in that order; junction bases with no gene match: 7. The CDR3 sequence is CASSLWDRVVNTEAFF. The CDR3 nucleotides read TGTGCCAGCAGCCTATGGGACAGGGTGGTGAACACTGAAGCTTTCTTT.

The chain uses TRBV18 and TRBJ2-7, with 8 bases lining up with TRBD2. V shed 6 bases, J shed 5 bases, and the junction held 6 bases outside the gene matches. Germline CDR1 and CDR2: KGHSH and LQKENI. The CDR3 has 13 amino acids. The CDR3 coding sequence is TGTGCCAGCTCCACGGGAGGGGGGGACGAGCAGTACTTC. Protein sequence: CASSTGGGDEQYF. Full variable domain (rest looked up from reference TRBV18 and TRBJ2-7): NAGVMQNPRHLVRRRGQEARLRCSPMKGHSHVYWYRQLPEEGLKFMVYLQKENIIDESGMPKERFSAEFPKEGPSILRIQQVVRGDSAAYFCASSTGGGDEQYFGPGTRLTVT.

The table lists this clone with a few counts. The gene calls are TRBV4-3 and TRBJ1-5; no definite D call. From germline, CDR1 is LGHNA and CDR2 YSLEER. This CDR3 spans 15 amino acids. Trimming pared 1 base from V and 2 bases from J, leaving 9 bases between. The CDR3 loop reads CASSQGWARNQPQHF. As DNA, the CDR3 is TGCGCCAGCAGCCAAGGCTGGGCCCGCAATCAGCCCCAGCATTTT.

This clone was observed a few times. The chain carries TRBV5-1 and TRBJ2-7, with 7 bases identical to TRBD1. The length of the CDR3 is 13 residues. Germline lookup yields CDR1 SGHRS and CDR2 YFSETQ. The V gene end was trimmed by 3 bases and the J gene end by 2 bases; junction bases not matched to a gene: 2. CDR3 coding DNA: TGCGCCAGCAGCTACAGGGGACCCTACGAGCAGTACTTC. Translation gives CASSYRGPYEQYF.

The DNA for the CDR3 is TGCGCCAGCAACCCCACACCTGGGGCCAACGTCCTGACTTTC. It encodes CASNPTPGANVLTF. The V gene is TRBV5-1, the J gene TRBJ2-6; D unresolved. The CDR3 has 14 amino acids. The V end was cut by 6 bases, the J end by 2 bases, with 9 bases between. CDR1 is SGHRS and CDR2 is YFSETQ in the germline V gene. Based on the CDR3 plus reference TRBV5-1 and TRBJ2-6, the full variable domain is KAGVTQTPRYLIKTRGQQVTLSCSPISGHRSVSWYQQTPGQGLQFLFEYFSETQRNKGNFPGRFSGRQFSNSRSEMNVSTLELGDSALYLCASNPTPGANVLTFGAGSRLTVL.